These T cell receptor beta chains were read from a single sample in a study of blood T cells in healthy people across ages. TCRdb itself ran the 5' RACE reads through MiXCR, one entry per CDR3 protein. This table has about 1.6 million distinct CDR3 sequences, almost 35% appearing once. Sequenced material: blood. All receptors come from a woman aged 25 to 45 in good health. Each CDR3 is given with its conserved first and last residue. D genes are given only for firm matches. Expanded clones get a size class; other rows say once, few or many, or leave the size out.

v_call	clone_size	d_call	j_call	cdr3_nt	cdr3_aa
TRBV2	few	-	TRBJ2-5	TGTGCCAGCAGTGATAGCATTGGGACCCAGTACTTC	CASSDSIGTQYF
TRBV6-1	-	-	TRBJ1-5	TGTGCCAGCAGTGAGGACGATAATAGCAATCAGCCCCAGCATTTT	CASSEDDNSNQPQHF
TRBV5-6	few	TRBD1	TRBJ1-2	TGTGCCAGCAGCTCGGCCGGGACAGGGAGTTACACCTTC	CASSSAGTGSYTF
TRBV20-1	few	TRBD2	TRBJ2-7	TGCAGTGCTAGAGATCTGACTAGCGTCCTTTTCTACGAGCAGTACTTC	CSARDLTSVLFYEQYF
TRBV20-1	-	TRBD2	TRBJ2-5	TGCAGTGCTAGTCTAGCGGGGGGGCGAAGAGAGACCCAGTACTTC	CSASLAGGRRETQYF
TRBV12-3/TRBV12-4	few	TRBD1	TRBJ2-5	TGTGCCAGCAGTCCTCGGACAGGGGTACGGGAGACCCAGTACTTC	CASSPRTGVRETQYF
TRBV5-5	-	-	TRBJ1-4	TGTGCCAGCAGCTTGGGTGGGAAACGGTTTTTT	CASSLGGKRFF
TRBV20-1	-	TRBD2	TRBJ2-3	TGCAGTGCTCATAGCGGGAGCACAGATACGCAGTATTTT	CSAHSGSTDTQYF
TRBV10-1	-	TRBD2	TRBJ2-1	TGCGCCAGCAGTGAGGAACCGATCACCGTAGCGGGAGCTAACAATGAGCAGTTCTTC	CASSEEPITVAGANNEQFF
TRBV20-1	-	TRBD1	TRBJ2-7	TGCAGTGCGCGAGATCCGAGGGGACAGGGGTCCAACTACGAGCAGTACTTC	CSARDPRGQGSNYEQYF
TRBV12-3/TRBV12-4	-	-	TRBJ2-7	TGTACCAGCAGTTTACAACCCTCCCAGTACTTC	CTSSLQPSQYF
TRBV13	-	TRBD2	TRBJ2-1	TGTGCCAGCAGCTTACCCGGGACTAGCCAGACCCAGTTCTTC	CASSLPGTSQTQFF
TRBV28	few	TRBD1	TRBJ1-5	TGTGCCAGCAGTCCCCCTACGGGACAGGGTTATCAGCCCCAGCATTTT	CASSPPTGQGYQPQHF
TRBV11-3	few	TRBD2	TRBJ2-1	TGTGCCAGCAGCTCGGGGGGTTTGTCGTTTAATGAGCAGTTCTTC	CASSSGGLSFNEQFF
TRBV4-1	few	-	TRBJ1-4	TGCGCCAGCAGCCAAGTTGACATCTCGAATGAAAAACTGTTTTTT	CASSQVDISNEKLFF
TRBV6-6	few	-	TRBJ1-5	TGTGCCAGCAGTCCGCCCAAACAGGGAGTTAGCCAGCCCCAGCATTTT	CASSPPKQGVSQPQHF
TRBV28	-	TRBD2	TRBJ2-3	TGTGCCAGCAGTTTACCCAATCGTAGGACTAGCGGGAAAGGAGATACGCAGTATTTT	CASSLPNRRTSGKGDTQYF
TRBV5-1	few	-	TRBJ2-5	TGCGCCAGCAGCTTGGGGTTTACAGAGACCCAGTACTTC	CASSLGFTETQYF
TRBV20-1	-	-	TRBJ1-2	TGCAGTGGGATAAATAACTATGGCTACACCTTC	CSGINNYGYTF
TRBV6-1	-	TRBD2	TRBJ2-2	TGTGCCGTAGCGGGAGCGAACACCGGGGAGCGGTTTTTT	CAVAGANTGERFF
TRBV27	-	-	TRBJ1-1	TGTGCCAGCAGTTTATCCCTCGAGAACACTGAAGCTTTCTTT	CASSLSLENTEAFF
TRBV2	few	-	TRBJ1-6	TGTGCCAGCAGTCCATGGTCCTGGTGGGATTCACCCCTCCACTTT	CASSPWSWWDSPLHF
TRBV29-1	few	-	TRBJ1-1	TGCAGCGTCGGGGGCGGAGAAGCTTTCTTT	CSVGGGEAFF
TRBV5-5	few	TRBD1	TRBJ2-7	TGTGCCAGCAGCTTGGTGTCAGGGGGATTATACGAGCAGTACTTC	CASSLVSGGLYEQYF
TRBV4-2	many	TRBD2	TRBJ2-5	TGTGCCAGCAGCCAAGAGTCTAGCGGGGAAGAGACCCAGTACTTC	CASSQESSGEETQYF
TRBV12-3/TRBV12-4	-	-	TRBJ1-2	TGTGCCTGCAGTTTAGGAACGGGGTTTCGGGGCTACACCTTC	CACSLGTGFRGYTF
TRBV27	-	-	TRBJ2-6	TGTACCAGCAGTTTACTCAGCCGGGGACAAGCTGGGGCCAACGTCCTGACTTTC	CTSSLLSRGQAGANVLTF
TRBV5-1	-	-	TRBJ1-2	TGCGCCAGCAGCTTGGCGGATCGGAGCTATGGCTACACCTTC	CASSLADRSYGYTF
TRBV20-1	-	TRBD2	TRBJ2-5	TGCAGTGCTAAAGCGGGACTAGAGACCCAGTACTTC	CSAKAGLETQYF
TRBV10-3	-	TRBD2	TRBJ2-3	TGTGCCATCAGTGAGTCCGGGGTCGCTAGCGGGGATACGCAGTATTTT	CAISESGVASGDTQYF
TRBV11-2	few	-	TRBJ2-3	TGTGCCAGCAGCTTCGGACAGGGCGGGGGTACGCAGTATTTT	CASSFGQGGGTQYF
TRBV21-1	few	-	TRBJ2-7	TGTGCCAGCGAGGAAGGACTACCTTCCAACGAGCAGTACTTC	CASEEGLPSNEQYF